Presented here are 8 T cell receptor beta chains from one specimen sequenced in a study of CD8+ T cells in alopecia areata. RNA was extracted and reverse transcribed into cDNA as the sequencing template. Method: immunoSEQ multiplex PCR; TCRdb's copy keeps in-frame clones and lacks some. The sample yields 90,000 to 120,000 clones, 65% to 85% seen once. Treatment of the sample: oral pan-JAK inhibitor, 5-10 mg twice daily. This specimen was CD8+ T cells sorted from blood, taken at week 24, from a patient treated with tofacitinib. The receptor source for this set is a human donor with alopecia areata.

The V and J genes are TRBV13 and TRBJ2-3; no clear D. The V end lost 3 bases, the J end lost 5 bases, and 6 bases lay between the germline ends. The CDR3 is 12 residues long. CDR1 and CDR2 (germline): PRHDT, FYEKMQ (reference sequence). The CDR3 region has the DNA TGTGCCAGCAGCTTTATTGGAGATACGCAGTATTTT. Amino acid sequence: CASSFIGDTQYF.

Details on this clone: This sample includes further DNA sequences coding for the same CDR3. V usage is TRBV7-8 and J usage is TRBJ1-4; the D gene is possibly TRBD1 (5 bases). The length of the CDR3 is 14 residues. Germline CDR1 is SGHVS and CDR2 is FQNEAQ. V lost 1 base and J lost 6, with 9 bases in between. CDR3 nucleotide sequence: TGTGCCAGCAGCTTAGGGGGGGGGTATGAAAAACTGTTTTTT. Its protein is CASSLGGGYEKLFF.

The V gene is TRBV27, the J gene TRBJ2-5, with TRBD2 identical over 11 bases. CDR3 length equals 16 residues. From germline, CDR1 is MNHEY and CDR2 SMNVEV (reference sequence). Unmatched junction bases numbered 11, after V lost 6 bases and J lost 5 bases. The CDR3 coding sequence is TGTGCCAGCAGCACCCTAGCGGGGGGTTTCACGGAGACCCAGTACTTC. Protein product: CASSTLAGGFTETQYF.

Note on this clone: This specimen includes other DNA sequences encoding the same CDR3. The rearrangement joins TRBV29-1 to TRBJ1-1; possibly TRBD1 for D (5 bases). CDR3 length equals 12 residues. V was clipped by 6 bases and J by 0 bases, with 8 bases between them. CDR1 is SQVTM and CDR2 is ANQGSEA in the germline V gene. This CDR3 is CSVGTVNTEAFF. The CDR3 DNA follows: TGCAGCGTGGGGACGGTGAACACTGAAGCTTTCTTT.

The chain uses TRBV10-3 and TRBJ2-3; TRBD2 matches 9 bases. Germline assignment: CDR1 ENHRY and CDR2 SYGVKD. The CDR3 totals 14 residues. With 10 bases clipped from V and 2 bases from J, the junction kept 7 bases outside the gene matches. The CDR3: CASLRGGDTDTQYF. Written as DNA, the CDR3 is TGTGCCAGCTTGCGGGGGGGCGACACAGATACGCAGTATTTT.

This sequence joins TRBV29-1 and TRBJ1-2; 7 bases align to TRBD1. The germline V gene has CDR1 SQVTM and CDR2 ANQGSEA. V dropped 6 bases and J dropped 6; count of bases not matched to a gene: 7. CDR3 size: 12 residues. The CDR3 bases are TGCAGCGTCGCGACAGGGTTCGATGGCTACACCTTC. Translating it yields CSVATGFDGYTF. Variable domain in full (rest from reference TRBV29-1 and TRBJ1-2): SAVISQKPSRDICQRGTSLTIQCQVDSQVTMMFWYRQQPGQSLTLIATANQGSEATYESGFVIDKFPISRPNLTFSTLTVSNMSPEDSSIYLCSVATGFDGYTFGSGTRLTVV.

The chain joins TRBV5-4 to TRBJ2-5; 8 bases fit TRBD2. CDR1 is SGHNT and CDR2 is YYREEE in the germline V gene (reference sequence). With 4 bases clipped from V and 5 bases from J, the junction kept 10 bases outside the gene matches. The CDR3 loop spans 15 amino acids. The CDR3 loop reads CASSLNGGGLETQYF. The CDR3 coding sequence is TGTGCCAGCAGCCTAAACGGGGGGGGCTTGGAGACCCAGTACTTC.

The CDR3 nucleotides read TGTGCCTGGAGAAGAGGAGGGTACGAGCAGTACTTC. Its translation is CAWRRGGYEQYF. The V gene is TRBV30, the J gene TRBJ2-7; weak D call: TRBD2 (6 bases). The CDR3 runs 12 residues. V lost 3 bases and J 4 bases, leaving 10 bases between the germline ends. Germline V gene data show CDR1 as GTSNPN and CDR2 as SVGIG (reference sequence). The variable domain in full, completed from reference TRBV30 and TRBJ2-7, reads SQTIHQWPATLVQPVGSPLSLECTVEGTSNPNLYWYRQAAGRGLQLLFYSVGIGQISSEVPQNLSASRPQDRQFILSSKKLLLSDSGFYLCAWRRGGYEQYFGPGTRLTVT.